The 9 T cell receptor beta chains below come from one sample, sequenced in a study of blood T cell repertoires in COVID-19. The repertoire was sequenced with immunoSEQ multiplex PCR; TCRdb's copy has only in-frame clones and lacks some. The data show about 150,000 clones, around 82% seen once. The sequencing input was peripheral blood. All receptors come from a woman aged 70 to 79 who had recovered from COVID-19.

The chain combines TRBV27 with TRBJ2-7; D unresolved. This CDR3 spans 15 amino acids. Trimming shortened V by 10 bases and J by 2 bases, and 21 bases separated the two germline ends. Germline V gives CDR1 MNHEY, CDR2 SMNVEV (reference sequence). The CDR3 DNA sequence: TGTGCCATCCCCCCCCCGCCCTATTTTCCCTACGAGCAGTACTTC. This encodes CAIPPPPYFPYEQYF.

CDR3 DNA: TGCGCCAGCAGCCAAGAGCGAGGGCCCGGGACAGGGAGGTATGGCTACACCTTC. Translation gives CASSQERGPGTGRYGYTF. This sequence joins TRBV4-1 and TRBJ1-2, with 9 bases matching TRBD1. The V and J ends lost 0 bases and 5 bases, in that order; junction bases with no gene match: 13. This CDR3 has 18 residues. CDR1 is MGHRA, CDR2 YSYEKL, per germline.

The CDR3 region is CASSPSSGAQETQYF. The CDR3 nucleotides read TGTGCCAGCAGCCCAAGTAGCGGGGCCCAAGAGACCCAGTACTTC. V usage is TRBV11-1 and J usage is TRBJ2-5; 8 bases map to TRBD2. The CDR3 consists of 15 residues. The trim removed 5 bases at V and 1 base at J, leaving 6 bases unmatched. Germline V gene sequence: CDR1 SGHAT, CDR2 FQDESV (reference sequence).

This chain links TRBV7-3 with TRBJ2-3; 11 positions match TRBD2. Germline trimming cut 6 bases from V and 4 bases from J; bases unmatched to any gene: 3. Germline V gene lookup returns CDR1 SGHTA and CDR2 FQGTGA. The CDR3 loop spans 14 amino acids. DNA for the CDR3: TGTGCCAGCAGGGCTAGCGGGAGGTCAGATACGCAGTATTTT. This encodes CASRASGRSDTQYF. Full variable domain (missing parts from reference TRBV7-3 and TRBJ2-3): GAGVSQTPSNKVTEKGKYVELRCDPISGHTALYWYRQSLGQGPEFLIYFQGTGAADDSGLPNDRFFAVRPEGSVSTLKIQRTERGDSAVYLCASRASGRSDTQYFGPGTRLTVL.

CDR3 sequence: CASSLGPQGDEKLFF. CDR3 DNA sequence: TGCGCCAGCAGCTTGGGGCCCCAAGGGGATGAAAAACTGTTTTTT. This chain links TRBV5-1 with TRBJ1-4, with D possibly TRBD1 on 5 matching bases. CDR3 size: 15 residues. The V gene's germline CDR1 is SGHRS and CDR2 YFSETQ. V dropped 0 bases and J dropped 6 bases, with 12 bases sitting between them.

The chain's CDR3 is CASSAGGAVDTQYF. CDR3 nucleotides: TGCGCCAGCAGCGCAGGGGGCGCTGTAGATACGCAGTATTTT. J is TRBJ2-3 and V is TRBV5-1; 8 bases match TRBD1. CDR1 SGHRS and CDR2 YFSETQ come from the germline V gene. With 4 bases clipped from V and 5 bases from J, the junction kept 6 bases outside the gene matches. This CDR3 has 14 residues. The variable domain in full, completed from reference TRBV5-1 and TRBJ2-3, reads KAGVTQTPRYLIKTRGQQVTLSCSPISGHRSVSWYQQTPGQGLQFLFEYFSETQRNKGNFPGRFSGRQFSNSRSEMNVSTLELGDSALYLCASSAGGAVDTQYFGPGTRLTVL.

This clone occurred once. The genes are TRBV18 and TRBJ2-7; TRBD2 might be the D (5 bases). The CDR3 consists of 14 residues. Germline assignment: CDR1 KGHSH and CDR2 LQKENI. The germline V and J ends were trimmed by 4 bases and 5 bases, with 15 bases remaining between them. The CDR3 sequence: CASSQRTRGDEQYF. DNA of the CDR3: TGTGCCAGCTCACAGCGGACCCGTGGAGACGAGCAGTACTTC.

This sequence joins TRBV7-6 and TRBJ1-6; 8 bases align to TRBD1. With 5 bases clipped from V and 13 bases from J, the junction kept 7 bases outside the gene matches. The CDR3 extends over 13 amino acids. Germline V lookup: CDR1 SGHVS, CDR2 FNYEAQ. CDR3 coding DNA: TGTGCCAGCAGCCGGGGTGACAGGGGCCCCCTCCACTTT. This sequence encodes CASSRGDRGPLHF.

The chain uses TRBV4-3 and TRBJ2-3; weak D call: TRBD1 (5 bases). Germline V CDR1 and CDR2: LGHNA, YSLEER. The V gene lost 3 bases and the J gene lost 3 bases, with 22 bases spanning the gap. The CDR3 totals 18 residues. CDR3 sequence: CASSQQFGQFSRTDTQYF. As DNA, the CDR3 is TGCGCCAGCAGCCAGCAATTCGGACAATTTAGTCGGACAGATACGCAGTATTTT.